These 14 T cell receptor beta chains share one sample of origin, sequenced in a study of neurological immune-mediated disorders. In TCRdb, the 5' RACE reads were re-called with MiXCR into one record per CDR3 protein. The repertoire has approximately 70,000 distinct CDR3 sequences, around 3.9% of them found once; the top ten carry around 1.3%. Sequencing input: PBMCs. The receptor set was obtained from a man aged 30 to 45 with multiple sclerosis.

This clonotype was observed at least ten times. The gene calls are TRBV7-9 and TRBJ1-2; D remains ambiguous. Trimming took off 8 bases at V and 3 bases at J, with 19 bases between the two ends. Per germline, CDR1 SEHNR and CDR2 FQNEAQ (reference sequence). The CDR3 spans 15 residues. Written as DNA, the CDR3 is TGTGCCAGCTACGGTCGGACGGATTCACACTATGGCTACACCTTC. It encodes CASYGRTDSHYGYTF. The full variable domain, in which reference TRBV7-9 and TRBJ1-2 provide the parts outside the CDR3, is DTGVSQNPRHKITKRGQNVTFRCDPISEHNRLYWYRQTLGQGPEFLTYFQNEAQLEKSRLLSDRFSAERPKGSFSTLEIQRTEQGDSAMYLCASYGRTDSHYGYTFGSGTRLTVV.

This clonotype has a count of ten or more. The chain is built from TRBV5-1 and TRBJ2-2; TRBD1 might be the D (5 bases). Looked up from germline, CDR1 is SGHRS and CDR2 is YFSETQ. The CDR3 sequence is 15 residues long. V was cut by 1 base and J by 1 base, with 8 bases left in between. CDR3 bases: TGCGCCAGCAGCTTGATAGGACAGAACACCGGGGAGCTGTTTTTT. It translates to CASSLIGQNTGELFF.

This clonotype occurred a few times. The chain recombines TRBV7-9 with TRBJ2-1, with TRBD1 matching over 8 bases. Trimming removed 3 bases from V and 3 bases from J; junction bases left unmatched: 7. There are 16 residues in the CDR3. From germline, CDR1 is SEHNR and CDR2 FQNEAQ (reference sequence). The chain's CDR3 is CASSFRGRPLYNEQFF. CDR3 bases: TGTGCCAGCAGCTTCAGGGGGCGGCCCCTCTACAATGAGCAGTTCTTC.

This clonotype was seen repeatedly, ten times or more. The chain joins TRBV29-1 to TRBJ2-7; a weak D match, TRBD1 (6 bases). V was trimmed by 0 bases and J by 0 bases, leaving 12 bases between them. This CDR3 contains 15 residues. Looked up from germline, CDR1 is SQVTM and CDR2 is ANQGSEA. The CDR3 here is CSVEELRGGSYEQYF. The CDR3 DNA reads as TGCAGCGTTGAAGAGCTCCGAGGGGGCTCCTACGAGCAGTACTTC.

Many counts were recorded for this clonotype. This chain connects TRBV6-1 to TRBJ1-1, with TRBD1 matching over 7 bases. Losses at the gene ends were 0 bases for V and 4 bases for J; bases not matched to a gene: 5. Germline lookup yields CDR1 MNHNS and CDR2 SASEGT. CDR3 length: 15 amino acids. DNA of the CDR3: TGTGCCAGCAGTGAAGCAGAATCAGGGGGCACTGAAGCTTTCTTT. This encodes CASSEAESGGTEAFF.

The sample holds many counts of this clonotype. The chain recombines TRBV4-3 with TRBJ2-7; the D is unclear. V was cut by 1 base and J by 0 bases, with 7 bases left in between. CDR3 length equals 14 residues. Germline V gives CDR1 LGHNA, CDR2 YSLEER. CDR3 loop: CASSQGSYSYEQYF. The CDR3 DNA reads TGCGCCAGCAGCCAAGGCAGTTACTCCTACGAGCAGTACTTC.

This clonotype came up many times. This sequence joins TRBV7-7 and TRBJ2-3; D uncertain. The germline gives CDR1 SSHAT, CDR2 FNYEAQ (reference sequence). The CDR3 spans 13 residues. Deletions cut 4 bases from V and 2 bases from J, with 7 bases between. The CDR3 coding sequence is TGTGCCAGCAGCTACACGCCCACAGATACGCAGTATTTT. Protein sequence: CASSYTPTDTQYF.

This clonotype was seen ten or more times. CDR3 sequence: CAGRSGGTNTGELFF. The CDR3 DNA reads as TGTGCCGGACGTAGCGGGGGGACGAACACCGGGGAGCTGTTTTTT. The rearrangement uses TRBV12-3 or TRBV12-4 and TRBJ2-2; 10 nucleotides match TRBD2. J lost 0 bases, V lost 11 bases, and 6 bases had no gene match. CDR3 length equals 15 residues.

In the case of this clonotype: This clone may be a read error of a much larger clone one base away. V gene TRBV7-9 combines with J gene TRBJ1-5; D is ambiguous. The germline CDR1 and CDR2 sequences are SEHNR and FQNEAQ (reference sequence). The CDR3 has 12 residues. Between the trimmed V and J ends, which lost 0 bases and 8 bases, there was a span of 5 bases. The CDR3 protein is CASSLADKPQHF. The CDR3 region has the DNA TGTGCCAGCAGCTTAGCGGATAAGCCCCAGCATTTT.

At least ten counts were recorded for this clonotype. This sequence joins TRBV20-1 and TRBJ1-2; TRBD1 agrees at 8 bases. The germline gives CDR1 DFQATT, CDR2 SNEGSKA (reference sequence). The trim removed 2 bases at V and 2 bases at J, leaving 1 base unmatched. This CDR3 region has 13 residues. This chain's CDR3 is CSARYRGNYGYTF. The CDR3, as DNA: TGCAGTGCTAGATACAGGGGGAACTATGGCTACACCTTC.

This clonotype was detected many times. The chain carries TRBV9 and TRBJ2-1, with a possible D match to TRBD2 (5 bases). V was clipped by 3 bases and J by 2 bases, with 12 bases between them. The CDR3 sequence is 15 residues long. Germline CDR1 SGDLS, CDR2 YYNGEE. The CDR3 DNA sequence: TGTGCCAGCAGCGCCTCGGGGAGCCCCTACAATGAGCAGTTCTTC. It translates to CASSASGSPYNEQFF.

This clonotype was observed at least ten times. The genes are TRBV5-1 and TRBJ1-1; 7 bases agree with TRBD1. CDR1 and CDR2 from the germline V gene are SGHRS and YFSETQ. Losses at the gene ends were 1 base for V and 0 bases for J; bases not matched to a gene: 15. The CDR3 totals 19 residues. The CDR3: CASSLMALHGTEMNTEAFF. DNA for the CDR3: TGCGCCAGCAGCTTGATGGCGCTTCATGGGACAGAGATGAACACTGAAGCTTTCTTT. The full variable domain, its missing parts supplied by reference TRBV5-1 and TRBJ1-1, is KAGVTQTPRYLIKTRGQQVTLSCSPISGHRSVSWYQQTPGQGLQFLFEYFSETQRNKGNFPGRFSGRQFSNSRSEMNVSTLELGDSALYLCASSLMALHGTEMNTEAFFGQGTRLTVV.

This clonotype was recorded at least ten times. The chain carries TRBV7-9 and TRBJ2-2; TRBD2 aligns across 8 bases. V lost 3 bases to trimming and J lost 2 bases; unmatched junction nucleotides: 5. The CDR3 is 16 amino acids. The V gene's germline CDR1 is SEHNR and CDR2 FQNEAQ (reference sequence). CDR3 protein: CASSLFSGSNTGELFF. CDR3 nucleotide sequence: TGTGCCAGCAGCTTGTTCAGCGGGAGCAACACCGGGGAGCTGTTTTTT.

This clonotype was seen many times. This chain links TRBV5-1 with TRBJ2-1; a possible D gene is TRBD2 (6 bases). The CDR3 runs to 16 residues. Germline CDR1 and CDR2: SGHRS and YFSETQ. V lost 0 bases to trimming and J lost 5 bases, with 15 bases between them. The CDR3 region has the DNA TGCGCCAGCAGCTTGGAGGGACTTGGCCGCAACAATGAGCAGTTCTTC. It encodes CASSLEGLGRNNEQFF.